A selection of T cell receptor beta chains follows, all from one sample in a study of shared clonotypes between healthy human individuals. Produced via immunoSEQ multiplex PCR; TCRdb's table is partial and in-frame only. Among approximately 1,500,000 clones listed, 95% to 99% were seen once. Sequenced input: naive CD4+ T cells sorted from blood. Source of these receptors: a man aged 25 to 40 in good health. The CDR3 runs from the conserved cysteine through the conserved F or W. The order of the fields is D gene, V gene, J gene, clone size, CDR3 DNA, CDR3 protein. A D gene is named only where the DNA matches it firmly. Clone size is not always given. Where it is, it says once, few, many or a class for expanded clones.

D: .; V: TRBV28; J: TRBJ2-1; size: .; DNA: TGTGCCAGCAGCGCCACAGGGAGCCGCATCGATGAGCAGTTCTTC; CDR3: CASSATGSRIDEQFF
D: TRBD1; V: TRBV10-3; J: TRBJ1-5; size: .; DNA: TGTGCCATCAACGGGACAGTATCTTGCAATCAGCCCCAGCATTTT; CDR3: CAINGTVSCNQPQHF
D: TRBD1; V: TRBV18; J: TRBJ1-3; size: .; DNA: TGTGCCAGCTCACTTGAACCGGGACAGGGGGCTCGGTATTCCGGAAACACCATATATTTT; CDR3: CASSLEPGQGARYSGNTIYF
D: .; V: TRBV4-1; J: TRBJ2-5; size: .; DNA: TGCGCCAGCAGCCAAGCGCTCGTCTTTCAAGAGACCCAGTACTTC; CDR3: CASSQALVFQETQYF
D: .; V: TRBV5-4; J: TRBJ2-7; size: .; DNA: TGTGCCAGCAGCAATAGAAATAGCTCCTACGAGCAGTACTTC; CDR3: CASSNRNSSYEQYF
D: .; V: TRBV15; J: TRBJ2-6; size: .; DNA: TGTGCCACCAGCAGGGATCCCGGGGCCAACGTCCTGACTTTC; CDR3: CATSRDPGANVLTF
D: .; V: TRBV7-9; J: TRBJ1-1; size: .; DNA: TGTGCCAGCAGCGCAACAGGGGAAGCTTTCTTT; CDR3: CASSATGEAFF
D: .; V: TRBV18; J: TRBJ1-2; size: .; DNA: TGTGCCAGCTCACCAGGGGATCATTCTGGCTACACCTTC; CDR3: CASSPGDHSGYTF
D: .; V: TRBV6-5; J: TRBJ1-1; size: .; DNA: TGTGCCAGCAGTTACGGACTGCAGAACACTGAAGCTTTCTTT; CDR3: CASSYGLQNTEAFF
D: .; V: TRBV28; J: TRBJ2-7; size: .; DNA: TGTGCCAGCAAACTGGGAGGCAGTGCCTCCTACGAGCAGTACTTC; CDR3: CASKLGGSASYEQYF
D: TRBD1; V: TRBV28; J: TRBJ1-2; size: once; DNA: TGTGCCAGCAGTTCCACAGGGGGCATCGACTATGGCTACACCTTC; CDR3: CASSSTGGIDYGYTF
D: .; V: TRBV7-9; J: TRBJ2-1; size: .; DNA: TGTGCCAGCAGCTTACAGGGGTGGAATGAGCAGTTCTTC; CDR3: CASSLQGWNEQFF
D: .; V: TRBV11-3; J: TRBJ1-3; size: .; DNA: TGTGCCAGCAGCTTCAGGGGAGCTGGAAACACCATATATTTT; CDR3: CASSFRGAGNTIYF
D: .; V: TRBV6-1; J: TRBJ2-1; size: .; DNA: TGTGCCAGCAGTGAAGCTGGACGATACTACAATGAGCAGTTCTTC; CDR3: CASSEAGRYYNEQFF
D: TRBD1; V: TRBV6-5; J: TRBJ2-3; size: .; DNA: TGTGCCAGCAGTAAGGACAGGGGTGCAGATACGCAGTATTTT; CDR3: CASSKDRGADTQYF
D: TRBD1; V: TRBV28; J: TRBJ2-7; size: .; DNA: TGTGCCAGCAGCGGGGGACAGGTGAGCTACGAGCAGTACTTC; CDR3: CASSGGQVSYEQYF
D: .; V: TRBV9; J: TRBJ2-3; size: .; DNA: TGTGCCAGCAGCCCCCCAGTGGGGGGTACAGATACGCAGTATTTT; CDR3: CASSPPVGGTDTQYF
D: TRBD2; V: TRBV4-2; J: TRBJ2-1; size: .; DNA: TGTGCCAGCAGCCAAGATCTAGCGGGAGGTGGGGTCTACAATGAGCAGTTCTTC; CDR3: CASSQDLAGGGVYNEQFF